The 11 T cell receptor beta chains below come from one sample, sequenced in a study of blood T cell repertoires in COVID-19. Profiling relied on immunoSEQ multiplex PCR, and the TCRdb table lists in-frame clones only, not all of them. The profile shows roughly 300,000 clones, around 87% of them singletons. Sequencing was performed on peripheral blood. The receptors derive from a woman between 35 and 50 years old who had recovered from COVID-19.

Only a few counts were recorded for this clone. The CDR3 sequence: CSVGESGGDYGYTF. CDR3 DNA sequence: TGCAGCGTTGGCGAGTCAGGGGGCGACTATGGCTACACCTTC. The chain recombines TRBV29-1 with TRBJ1-2; TRBD1 matches at 8 bases. The V segment lost 4 bases and the J segment 3 bases; nucleotides outside the gene matches: 7. The CDR3 is 14 amino acids. Per germline, CDR1 SQVTM and CDR2 ANQGSEA.

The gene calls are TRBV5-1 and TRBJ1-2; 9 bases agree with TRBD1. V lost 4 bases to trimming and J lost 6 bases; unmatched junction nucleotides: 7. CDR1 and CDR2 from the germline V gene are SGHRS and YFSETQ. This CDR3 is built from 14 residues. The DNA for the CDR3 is TGCGCCAGCAGCGGGACAGGGCTATATGATGGCTACACCTTC. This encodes CASSGTGLYDGYTF.

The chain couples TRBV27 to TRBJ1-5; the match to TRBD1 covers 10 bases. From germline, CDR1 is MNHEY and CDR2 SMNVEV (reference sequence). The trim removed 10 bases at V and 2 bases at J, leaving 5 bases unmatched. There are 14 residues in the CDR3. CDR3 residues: CATRDRGGNQPQHF. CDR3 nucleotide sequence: TGTGCCACCAGGGACAGGGGCGGCAATCAGCCCCAGCATTTT.

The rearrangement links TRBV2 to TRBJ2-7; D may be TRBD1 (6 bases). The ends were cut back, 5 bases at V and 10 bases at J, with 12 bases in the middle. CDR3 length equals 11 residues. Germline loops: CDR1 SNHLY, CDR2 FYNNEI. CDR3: CASSLDSQQYF. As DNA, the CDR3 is TGTGCCAGCAGTCTGGACAGTCAACAGTACTTC.

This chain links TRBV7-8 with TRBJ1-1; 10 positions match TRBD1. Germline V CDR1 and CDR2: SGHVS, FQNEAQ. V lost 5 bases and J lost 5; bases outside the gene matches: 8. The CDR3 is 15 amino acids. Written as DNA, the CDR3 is TGTGCCAGCAGCCCGCAGACAGGGGGCGGGACTGAAGCTTTCTTT. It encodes CASSPQTGGGTEAFF.

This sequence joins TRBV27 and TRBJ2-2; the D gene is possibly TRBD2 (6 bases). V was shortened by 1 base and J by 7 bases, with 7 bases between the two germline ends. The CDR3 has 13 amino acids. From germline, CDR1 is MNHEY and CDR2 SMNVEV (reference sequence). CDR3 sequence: CASSLWRVGELFF. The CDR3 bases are TGTGCCAGCAGTTTATGGAGGGTCGGGGAGCTGTTTTTT.

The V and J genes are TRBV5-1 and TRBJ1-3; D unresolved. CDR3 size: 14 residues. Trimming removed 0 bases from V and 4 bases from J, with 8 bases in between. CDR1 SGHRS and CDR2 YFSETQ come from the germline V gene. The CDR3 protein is CASSLAPYGNTIYF. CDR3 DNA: TGCGCCAGCAGCTTGGCCCCCTACGGAAACACCATATATTTT.

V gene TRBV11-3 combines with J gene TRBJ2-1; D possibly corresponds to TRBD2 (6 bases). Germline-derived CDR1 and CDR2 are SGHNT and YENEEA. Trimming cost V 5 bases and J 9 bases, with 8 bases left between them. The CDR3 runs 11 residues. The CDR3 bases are TGTGCCAGCAGCATGGGAGGTGAGCAGTTCTTC. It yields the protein CASSMGGEQFF.

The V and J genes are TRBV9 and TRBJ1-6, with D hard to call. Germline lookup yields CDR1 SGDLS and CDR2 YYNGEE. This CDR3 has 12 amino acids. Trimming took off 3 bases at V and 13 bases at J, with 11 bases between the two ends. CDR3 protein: CASSGAGPPLHF. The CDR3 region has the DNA TGTGCCAGCAGCGGGGCCGGTCCCCCCCTCCACTTT.

The CDR3 sequence: CASSLVRGQVNEQYF. CDR3 bases: TGTGCCAGCAGCTTAGTCAGGGGACAGGTGAACGAGCAGTACTTC. The chain is built from TRBV7-8 and TRBJ2-7; 8 nucleotides align to TRBD1. With 1 base clipped from V and 5 bases from J, the junction kept 7 bases outside the gene matches. CDR3 length: 15 residues. Germline-derived CDR1 and CDR2 are SGHVS and FQNEAQ.

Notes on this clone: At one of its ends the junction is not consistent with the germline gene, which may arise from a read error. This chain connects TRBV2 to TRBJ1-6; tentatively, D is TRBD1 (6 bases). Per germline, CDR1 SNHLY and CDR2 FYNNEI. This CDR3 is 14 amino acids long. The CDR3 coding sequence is TGTGCCAGCAGTCGAAGACAGGAGGTTTCAGCCCTCCACTTT. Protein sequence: CASSRRQEVSALHF. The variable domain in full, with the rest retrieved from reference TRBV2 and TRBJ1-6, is EPEVTQTPSHQVTQMGQEVILRCVPISNHLYFYWYRQILGQKVEFLVSFYNNEISEKSEIFDDQFSVERPDGSNFTLKIRSTKLEDSAMYFCASSRRQEVSALHFGNGTRLTVT.